This T cell receptor beta chain was observed in a study of blood T cells in healthy people across ages. J gave up 6 bases and V 4 bases, and 12 bases lay outside the gene matches. This CDR3 has 16 residues. Germline CDR1 is LGHNA and CDR2 is YNFKEQ. This clonotype was seen a few times. Through a sample-barcoded 5' primer and a J-beta primer mix, a second PCR was run for roughly 6 to 11 cycles. A single record per CDR3 protein comes from TCRdb applying MiXCR to the 5' RACE reads. Of about 1 million distinct CDR3 sequences in the sample, approximately 25% were seen once. Another study also made use of these data, one on T cells of mothers and their children.

This TCR was sampled from a girl aged 2-9 years in good health. The sequenced material came from blood. The chain has TRBV4-2 and TRBJ2-1; 7 nucleotides match TRBD2. CDR3 DNA: TGTGCCAGCAGCCCTTTGGGAGGGGAAGGGATCAATGAGCAGTTCTTC. Amino acids: CASSPLGGEGINEQFF.